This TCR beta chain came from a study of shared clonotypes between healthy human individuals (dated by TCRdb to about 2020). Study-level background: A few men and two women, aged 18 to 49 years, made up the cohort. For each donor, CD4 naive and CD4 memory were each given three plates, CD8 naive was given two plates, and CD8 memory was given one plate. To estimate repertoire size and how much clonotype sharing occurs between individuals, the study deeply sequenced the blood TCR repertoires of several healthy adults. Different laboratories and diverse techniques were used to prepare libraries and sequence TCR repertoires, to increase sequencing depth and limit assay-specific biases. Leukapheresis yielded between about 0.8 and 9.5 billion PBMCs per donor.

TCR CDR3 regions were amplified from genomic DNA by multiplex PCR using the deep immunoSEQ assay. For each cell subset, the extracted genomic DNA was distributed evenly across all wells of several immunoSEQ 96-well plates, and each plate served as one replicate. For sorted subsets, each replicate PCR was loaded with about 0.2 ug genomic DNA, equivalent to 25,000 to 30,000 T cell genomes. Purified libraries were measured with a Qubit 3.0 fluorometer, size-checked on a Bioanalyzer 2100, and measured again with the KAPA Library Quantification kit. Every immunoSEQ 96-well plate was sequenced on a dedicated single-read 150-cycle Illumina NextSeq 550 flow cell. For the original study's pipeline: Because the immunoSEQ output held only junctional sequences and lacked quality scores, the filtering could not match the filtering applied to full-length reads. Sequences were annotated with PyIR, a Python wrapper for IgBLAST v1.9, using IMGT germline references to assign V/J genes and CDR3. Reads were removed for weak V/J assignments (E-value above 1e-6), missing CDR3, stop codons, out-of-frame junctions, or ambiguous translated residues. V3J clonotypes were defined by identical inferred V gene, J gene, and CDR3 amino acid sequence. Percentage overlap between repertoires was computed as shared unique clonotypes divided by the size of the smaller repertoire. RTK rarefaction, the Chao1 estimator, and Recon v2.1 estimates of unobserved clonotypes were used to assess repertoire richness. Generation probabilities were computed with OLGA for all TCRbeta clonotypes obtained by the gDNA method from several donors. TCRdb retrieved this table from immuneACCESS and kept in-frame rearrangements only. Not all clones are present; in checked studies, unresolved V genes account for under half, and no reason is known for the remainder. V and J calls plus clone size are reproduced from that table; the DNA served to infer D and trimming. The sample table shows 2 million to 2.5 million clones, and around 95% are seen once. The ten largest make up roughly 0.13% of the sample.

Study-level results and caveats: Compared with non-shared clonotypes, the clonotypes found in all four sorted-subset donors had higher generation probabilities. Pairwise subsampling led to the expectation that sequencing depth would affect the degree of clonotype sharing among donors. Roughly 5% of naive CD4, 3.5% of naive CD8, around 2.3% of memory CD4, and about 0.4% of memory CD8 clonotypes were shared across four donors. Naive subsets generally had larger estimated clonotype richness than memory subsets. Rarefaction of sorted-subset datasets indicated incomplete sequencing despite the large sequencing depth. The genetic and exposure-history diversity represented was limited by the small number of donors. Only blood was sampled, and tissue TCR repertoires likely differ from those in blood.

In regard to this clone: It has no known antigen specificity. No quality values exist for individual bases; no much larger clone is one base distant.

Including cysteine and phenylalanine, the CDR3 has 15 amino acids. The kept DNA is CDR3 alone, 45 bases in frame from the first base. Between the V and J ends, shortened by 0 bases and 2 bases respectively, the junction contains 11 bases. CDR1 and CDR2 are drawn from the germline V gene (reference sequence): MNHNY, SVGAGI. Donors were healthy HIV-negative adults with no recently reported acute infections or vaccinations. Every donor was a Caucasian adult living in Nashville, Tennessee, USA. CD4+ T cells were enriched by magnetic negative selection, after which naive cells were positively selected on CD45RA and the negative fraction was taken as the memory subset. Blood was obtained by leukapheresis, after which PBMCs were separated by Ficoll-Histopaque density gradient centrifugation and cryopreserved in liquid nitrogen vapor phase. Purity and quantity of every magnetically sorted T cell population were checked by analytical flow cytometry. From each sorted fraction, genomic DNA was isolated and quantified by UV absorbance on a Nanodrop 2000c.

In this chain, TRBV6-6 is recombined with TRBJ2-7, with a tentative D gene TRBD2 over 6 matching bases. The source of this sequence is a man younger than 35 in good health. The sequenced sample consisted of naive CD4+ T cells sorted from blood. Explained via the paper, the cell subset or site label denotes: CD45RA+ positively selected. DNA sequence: TGTGCCAGCAGTTACTCGCGGGGAGCGGCCTACGAGCAGTACTTC. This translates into CASSYSRGAAYEQYF.